Sequencing of this TCR beta chain was carried out in a study of T cells in Graves' hyperthyroidism and ophthalmopathy (dated by TCRdb to the late 2010s). Turning to the overall study: Peripheral blood was collected at initial diagnosis, before any treatment. A discovery cohort of about 95 patients, about 40 with Graves' ophthalmopathy and fewer than 65 with stable Graves' hyperthyroidism, was used to find distinguishing TCR V-J signatures. Prospective prediction of ophthalmopathy was tested in an independent validation cohort consisting of roughly 20 hyperthyroidism patients and 17 patients who later progressed to ophthalmopathy. The 100 discovery patients were randomly split 7:3 into training and test sets. In addition, the study compared T-cell repertoires in thyroid tissue and in blood from about 6 Graves' hyperthyroidism patients. After sampling, hyperthyroidism patients received methimazole starting at 30 mg daily, and ophthalmopathy patients received high-dose intravenous methylprednisolone. According to the paper, TCR Vbeta CDR3 sequencing was carried out on approximately 140 peripheral blood samples, which came from some 41 ophthalmopathy, fewer than 80 hyperthyroidism and roughly 17 progressor patients. Paper-wide results and their limitations: In cross-validation, a model built on a 13 V-J signature told ophthalmopathy apart from stable hyperthyroidism with under 90% sensitivity and roughly 81% specificity, and in testing the same model reached 80%/75%. In validation, progression to ophthalmopathy was predicted by the model with almost 71% sensitivity and just over 72% specificity, a median of 6.5 months before onset. No statistical method was used to fix the sample size in advance, and group allocation was not hidden from the investigators. Most expanded thyroid clonotypes (frequency above 0.001) were also detected in blood, a finding suggesting that blood repertoires may reflect thyroid immune responses.

Amplification of TCR beta CDR3 regions was carried out from RNA transcripts. The TCR CDR3 was subjected to a first round of RT-PCR using the HTBI primer set and the Qiagen OneStep RT-PCR kit. A second multiplex PCR round built the libraries, followed by size selection and purification. Paired-end sequencing of the libraries was performed with 100 bp reads on an Illumina HiSeq2000. The paper's processing steps were these. SOAPnuke was used to process the raw data, with reads discarded if the reads contained adapters or uncalled bases, had a mean Phred below 15, or lacked an exact constant-primer or identifier match. COPE v1.2.5 was used to merge high-quality paired reads, and clonotypes were defined as unique nucleotide sequences. MiTCR v1.1 was used to align the clonotypes against IMGT TRBV, TRBD and TRBJ reference segments. Only V-J combinations with frequency above 0.0001, covering approximately 99% of repertoires, were analysed. The TCS score was defined as the ratio of F50 (clonal expansion) to E x V (chaos), calculated using BLOSUM62-based TCRdist between CDR3 peptides within each V-J. Welch's t-statistics and random forest reduced around 550 V-J features to 13, which were used in a naive Bayes classifier (R e1071). The Morisita-Horn index was used to measure how similar the thyroid and blood repertoires were. The raw public data were reprocessed by TCRdb itself: fastp quality trimming at Q25, MiXCR clonotype calling, in-frame beta chains only. Identical CDR3 protein sequences are pooled into one entry, listed with their most common genes and DNA. The V and J calls shown here were made by TCRdb, not taken from the authors' results. Here the sample has 750,000 to 950,000 distinct CDR3 sequences; more than 30% occur a single time. 8.9% of the sample is held by the ten biggest clonotypes.

As concerns this clonotype: Its antigen is not yet known. No qualities accompany the bases; no much larger clone lies one base away.

Stable Graves' hyperthyroidism was defined as no progression to ophthalmopathy during 18 months of follow-up. Hyperthyroidism patients were newly diagnosed, had a disease duration of under 2 months, and were aged 18 to 65 years. The study excluded patients with uncontrolled infections, other autoimmune diseases, pregnancy or lactation. Diagnoses were based on clinical symptoms, serum thyroxine and TRAb, thyroid ultrasound and orbital computed tomography. Ficoll-Paque density gradient centrifugation was used to isolate PBMCs from approximately 11 ml of fresh peripheral blood. Total RNA was extracted using Trizol reagent, and RNA quality was assessed on an Agilent 2100 Bioanalyzer. CDR1 and CDR2 were assigned from the germline V gene as SGHTA and FQGNSA. Relative to germline, V is 6 bases shorter and J is 8 bases shorter, with 13 bases between their ends. Counted from cysteine to phenylalanine, this CDR3 has 13 amino acids. The DNA shown is the 39-base CDR3, in frame from base 1.

The sequenced sample was blood. The chain is made from TRBV7-2 and TRBJ1-4, with the D gene uncertain. The sequence was collected from a man between 18 and 29 years old with Graves' hyperthyroidism. The CDR3 here reads CASSFPKGEKLFF. The DNA is as follows: TGTGCCAGCAGTTTCCCGAAAGGAGAAAAACTGTTTTTT.